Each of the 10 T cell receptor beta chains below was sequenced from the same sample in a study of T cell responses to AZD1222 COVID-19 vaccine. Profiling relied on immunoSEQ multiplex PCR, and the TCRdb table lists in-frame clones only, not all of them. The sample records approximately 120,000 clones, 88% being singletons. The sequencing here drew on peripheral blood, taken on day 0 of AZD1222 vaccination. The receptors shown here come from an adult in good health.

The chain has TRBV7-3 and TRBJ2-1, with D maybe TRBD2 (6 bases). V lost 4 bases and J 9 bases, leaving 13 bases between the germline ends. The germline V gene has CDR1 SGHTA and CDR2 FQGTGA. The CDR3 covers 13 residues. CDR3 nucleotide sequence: TGTGCCAGCAGCTCACGGGACTCGGCTGAGCAGTTCTTC. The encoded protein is CASSSRDSAEQFF.

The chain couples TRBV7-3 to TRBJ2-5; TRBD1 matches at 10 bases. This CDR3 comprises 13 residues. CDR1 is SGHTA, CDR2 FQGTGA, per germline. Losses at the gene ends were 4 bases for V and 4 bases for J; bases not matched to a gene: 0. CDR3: CASSWDRGETQYF. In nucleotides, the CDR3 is TGTGCCAGCAGCTGGGACAGGGGAGAGACCCAGTACTTC.

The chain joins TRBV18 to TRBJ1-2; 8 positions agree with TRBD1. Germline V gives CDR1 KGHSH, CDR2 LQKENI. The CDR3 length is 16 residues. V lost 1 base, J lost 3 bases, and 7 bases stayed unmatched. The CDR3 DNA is TGTGCCAGCTCACCACTAACGACAGGGGCCGACTATGGCTACACCTTC. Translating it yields CASSPLTTGADYGYTF.

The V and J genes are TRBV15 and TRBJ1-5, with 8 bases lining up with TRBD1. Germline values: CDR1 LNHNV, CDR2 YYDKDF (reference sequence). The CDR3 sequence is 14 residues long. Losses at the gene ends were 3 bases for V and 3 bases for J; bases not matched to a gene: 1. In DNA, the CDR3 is TGTGCCACCAGCAGGGGACAGGTCAATCAGCCCCAGCATTTT. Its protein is CATSRGQVNQPQHF.

The chain's CDR3 is CSASPSGNTIYF. CDR3 DNA sequence: TGCAGTGCTAGTCCCTCTGGAAACACCATATATTTT. This chain links TRBV20-1 with TRBJ1-3; D gene unclear. Germline V gives CDR1 DFQATT, CDR2 SNEGSKA (reference sequence). V was pared by 3 bases and J by 0 bases, with 3 bases between. The CDR3 covers 12 residues.

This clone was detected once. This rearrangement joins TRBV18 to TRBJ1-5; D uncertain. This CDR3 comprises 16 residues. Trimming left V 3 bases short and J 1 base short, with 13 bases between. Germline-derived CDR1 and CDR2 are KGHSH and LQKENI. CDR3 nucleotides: TGTGCCAGCTCACCGGCCGGTGGTGTGAGCAATCAGCCCCAGCATTTT. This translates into CASSPAGGVSNQPQHF.

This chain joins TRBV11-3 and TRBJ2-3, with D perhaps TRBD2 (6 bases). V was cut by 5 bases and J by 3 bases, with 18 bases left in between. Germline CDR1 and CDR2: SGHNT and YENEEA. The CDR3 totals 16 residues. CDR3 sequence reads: CASSRRELAGTDTQYF. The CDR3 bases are TGTGCCAGCAGCCGTCGGGAACTAGCAGGAACAGATACGCAGTATTTT.

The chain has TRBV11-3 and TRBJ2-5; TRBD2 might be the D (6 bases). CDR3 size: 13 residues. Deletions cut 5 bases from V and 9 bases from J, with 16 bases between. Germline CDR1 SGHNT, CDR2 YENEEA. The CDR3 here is CASSGRLEEAQYF. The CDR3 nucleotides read TGTGCCAGCAGCGGACGACTAGAGGAGGCCCAGTACTTC. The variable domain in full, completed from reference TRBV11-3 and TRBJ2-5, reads EAGVVQSPRYKIIEKKQPVAFWCNPISGHNTLYWYLQNLGQGPELLIRYENEEAVDDSQLPKDRFSAERLKGVDSTLKIQPAELGDSAVYLCASSGRLEEAQYFGPGTRLLVL.

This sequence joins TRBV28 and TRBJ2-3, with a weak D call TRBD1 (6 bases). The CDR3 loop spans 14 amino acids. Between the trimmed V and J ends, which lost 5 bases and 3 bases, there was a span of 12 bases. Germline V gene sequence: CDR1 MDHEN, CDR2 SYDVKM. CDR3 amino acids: CASSDLTGTDTQYF. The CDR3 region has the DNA TGTGCCAGCAGTGATCTCACAGGGACAGATACGCAGTATTTT.

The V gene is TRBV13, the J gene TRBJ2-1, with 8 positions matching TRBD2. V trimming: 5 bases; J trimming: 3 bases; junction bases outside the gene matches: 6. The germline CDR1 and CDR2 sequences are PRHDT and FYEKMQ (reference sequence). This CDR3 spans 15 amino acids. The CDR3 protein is CASSPRLAGYNEQFF. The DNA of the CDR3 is TGTGCCAGCAGCCCGAGGCTAGCGGGCTACAATGAGCAGTTCTTC.